This TCR beta chain stems from a study of OX40 agonist ivuxolimab in advanced cancers. Study details: Patients were dosed with the agonistic anti-OX40 (CD134) antibody ivuxolimab.

Trimming shortened V by 4 bases and J by 2 bases, and 10 bases separated the two germline ends. The CDR3 is 13 amino acids. From germline, CDR1 is SGHNT and CDR2 YYREEE (reference sequence). To note about this clone: The target antigen is unknown.

Findings and caveats of the study: Expanded peripheral T-cell antigen specificity went undetermined.

Some clones are missing from TCRdb's copy, which holds only in-frame ones; the method was immunoSEQ multiplex PCR. The table records about 73,000 clones, more than 70% of them present only once. Here the sequenced sample was CD4+ or CD8+ T cells sorted from blood, taken in a trial of the OX40 agonist ivuxolimab. The chain carries TRBV5-4 and TRBJ2-7, with a tentative D call TRBD1 (6 bases). This TCR was recovered from an adult with an advanced solid tumor such as melanoma, head and neck, liver or kidney cancer. The CDR3 here is CASSVGQTYEQYF. In DNA, the CDR3 is TGTGCCAGCAGCGTAGGACAGACCTACGAGCAGTACTTC.